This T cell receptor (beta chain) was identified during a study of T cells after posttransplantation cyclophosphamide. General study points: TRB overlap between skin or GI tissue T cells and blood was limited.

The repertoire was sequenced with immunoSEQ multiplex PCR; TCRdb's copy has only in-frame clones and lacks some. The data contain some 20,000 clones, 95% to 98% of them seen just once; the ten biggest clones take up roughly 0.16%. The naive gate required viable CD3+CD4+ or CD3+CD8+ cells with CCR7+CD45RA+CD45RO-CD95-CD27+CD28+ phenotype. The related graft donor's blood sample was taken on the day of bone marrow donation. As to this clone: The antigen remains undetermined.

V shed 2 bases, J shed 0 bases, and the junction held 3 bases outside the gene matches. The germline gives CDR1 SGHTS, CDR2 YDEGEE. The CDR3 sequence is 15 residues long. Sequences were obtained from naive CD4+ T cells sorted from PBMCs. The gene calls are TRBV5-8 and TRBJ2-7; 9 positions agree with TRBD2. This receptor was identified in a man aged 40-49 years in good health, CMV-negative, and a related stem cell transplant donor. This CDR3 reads CASSLSSGSSYEQYF. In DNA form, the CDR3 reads TGTGCCAGCAGCTTAAGTAGCGGGAGCTCCTACGAGCAGTACTTC.